This T cell receptor (beta chain) stems from a study of blood T cell repertoires in COVID-19. In the study overall: There were acute and convalescent COVID-19 samples, and they came from the United States, Italy and Spain. PBMCs, B-cell-depleted T cells, or T cells provided the cDNA or gDNA that made up the material.

Libraries were prepared by immunoSEQ multiplex PCR; TCRdb keeps only in-frame clonotypes and omits some of them. This sample has fewer than 60,000 clones, with about 83% found just once. V lost 2 bases to trimming and J lost 7 bases; unmatched junction nucleotides: 14. Germline values: CDR1 GTSNPN, CDR2 SVGIG (reference sequence). This CDR3 has 17 residues. The sequence derives from a human donor in a cohort sampled during active COVID-19. The sample consisted of peripheral blood. The chain combines TRBV30 with TRBJ1-2, with 12 bases aligning to TRBD1. The CDR3 loop is CAWSPGTGGRLGSGYTF. The CDR3 bases are TGTGCCTGGAGTCCCGGGACAGGGGGCCGGCTCGGGTCTGGCTACACCTTC.